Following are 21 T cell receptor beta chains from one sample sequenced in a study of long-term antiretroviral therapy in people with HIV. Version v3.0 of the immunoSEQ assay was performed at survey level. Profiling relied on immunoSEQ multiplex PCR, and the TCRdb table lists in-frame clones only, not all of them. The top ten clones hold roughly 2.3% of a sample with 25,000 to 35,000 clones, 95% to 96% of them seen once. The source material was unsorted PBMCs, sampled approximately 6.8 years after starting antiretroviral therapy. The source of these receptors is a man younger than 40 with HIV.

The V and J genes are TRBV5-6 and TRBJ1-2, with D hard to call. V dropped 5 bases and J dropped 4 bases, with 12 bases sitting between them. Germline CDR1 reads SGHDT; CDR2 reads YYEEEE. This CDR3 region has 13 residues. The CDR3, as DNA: TGTGCCAGCAGGTCTGACGGTACCTATGGCTACACCTTC. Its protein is CASRSDGTYGYTF.

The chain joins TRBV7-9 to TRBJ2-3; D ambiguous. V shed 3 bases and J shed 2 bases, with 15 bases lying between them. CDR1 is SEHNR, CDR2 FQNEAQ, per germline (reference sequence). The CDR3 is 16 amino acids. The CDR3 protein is CASSFGSTPPTDTQYF. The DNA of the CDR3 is TGTGCCAGCAGCTTCGGTAGTACCCCTCCCACAGATACGCAGTATTTT.

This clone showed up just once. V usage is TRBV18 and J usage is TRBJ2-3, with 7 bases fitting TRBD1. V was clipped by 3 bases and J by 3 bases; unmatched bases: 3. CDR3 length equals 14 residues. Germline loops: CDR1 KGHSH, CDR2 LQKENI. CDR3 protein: CASSPWDRTDTQYF. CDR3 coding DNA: TGTGCCAGCTCACCCTGGGACAGAACAGATACGCAGTATTTT.

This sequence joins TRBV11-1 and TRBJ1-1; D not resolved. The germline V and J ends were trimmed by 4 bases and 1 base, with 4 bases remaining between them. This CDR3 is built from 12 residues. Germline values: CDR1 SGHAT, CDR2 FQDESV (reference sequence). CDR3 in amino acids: CASSYANTEAFF. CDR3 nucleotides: TGTGCCAGCAGCTACGCGAACACTGAAGCTTTCTTT.

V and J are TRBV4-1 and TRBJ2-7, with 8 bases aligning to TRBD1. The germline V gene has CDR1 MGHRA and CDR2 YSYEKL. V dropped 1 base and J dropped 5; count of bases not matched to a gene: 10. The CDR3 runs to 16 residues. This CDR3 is CASSQVIGQGGNEQYF. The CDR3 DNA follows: TGCGCCAGCAGCCAAGTCATCGGACAGGGCGGGAACGAGCAGTACTTC.

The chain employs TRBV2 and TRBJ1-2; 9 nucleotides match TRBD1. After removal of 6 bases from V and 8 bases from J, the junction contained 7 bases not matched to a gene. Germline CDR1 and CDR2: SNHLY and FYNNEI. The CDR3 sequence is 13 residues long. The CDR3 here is CASRFGTGNGYTF. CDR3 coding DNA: TGTGCCAGCAGGTTCGGGACAGGGAACGGCTACACCTTC.

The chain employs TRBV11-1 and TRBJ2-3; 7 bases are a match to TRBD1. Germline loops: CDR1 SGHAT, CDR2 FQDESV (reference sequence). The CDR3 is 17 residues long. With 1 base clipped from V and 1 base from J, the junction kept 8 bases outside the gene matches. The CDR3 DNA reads TGTGCCAGCAGCTTAGAGGGGGCAGGGTCTGGCACAGATACGCAGTATTTT. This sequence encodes CASSLEGAGSGTDTQYF.

CDR3 loop: CASNLAGGPSYEQYF. CDR3 sequence (DNA): TGTGCCAGCAATCTAGCGGGAGGGCCCTCCTACGAGCAGTACTTC. The V call is TRBV6-1, the J call TRBJ2-7, with 12 positions matching TRBD2. J was trimmed by 0 bases and V by 7 bases; bases with no gene match: 4. This CDR3 has 15 residues. Looked up from germline, CDR1 is MNHNS and CDR2 is SASEGT.

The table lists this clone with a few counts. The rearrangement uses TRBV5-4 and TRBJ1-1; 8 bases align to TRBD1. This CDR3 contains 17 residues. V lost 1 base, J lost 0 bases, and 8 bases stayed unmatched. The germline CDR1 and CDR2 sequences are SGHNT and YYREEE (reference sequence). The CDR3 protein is CASSLPGQVWLNTEAFF. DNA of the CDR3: TGTGCCAGCAGCTTGCCGGGACAGGTTTGGCTGAACACTGAAGCTTTCTTT.

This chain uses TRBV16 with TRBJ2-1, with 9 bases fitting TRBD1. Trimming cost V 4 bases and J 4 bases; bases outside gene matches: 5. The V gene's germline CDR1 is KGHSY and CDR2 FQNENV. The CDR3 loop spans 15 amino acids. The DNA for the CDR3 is TGTGCCAGCAGCCGCGGGACAGGGCGATACAATGAGCAGTTCTTC. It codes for CASSRGTGRYNEQFF.

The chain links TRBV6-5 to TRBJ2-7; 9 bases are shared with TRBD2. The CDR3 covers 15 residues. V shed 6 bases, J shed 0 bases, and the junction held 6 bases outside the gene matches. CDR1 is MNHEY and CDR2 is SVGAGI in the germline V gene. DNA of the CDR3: TGTGCCAGCAGCCGACTAGCGGCTAGCTCCTACGAGCAGTACTTC. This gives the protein CASSRLAASSYEQYF.

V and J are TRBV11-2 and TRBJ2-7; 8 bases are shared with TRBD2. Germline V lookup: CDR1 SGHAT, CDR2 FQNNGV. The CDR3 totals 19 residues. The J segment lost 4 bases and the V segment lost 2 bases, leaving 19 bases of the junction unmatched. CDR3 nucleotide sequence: TGTGCCAGCAGCTTATTTCAAGCGCGGCGGGGGGTGTCAACTTACGAGCAGTACTTC. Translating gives CASSLFQARRGVSTYEQYF.

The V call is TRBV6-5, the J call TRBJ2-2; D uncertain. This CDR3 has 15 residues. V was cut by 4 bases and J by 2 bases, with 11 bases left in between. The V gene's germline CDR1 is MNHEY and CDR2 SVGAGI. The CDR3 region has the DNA TGTGCCAGCAGTTTTTTCTCACCAAACACCGGGGAGCTGTTTTTT. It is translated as CASSFFSPNTGELFF.

This CDR3 reads CASSLSGQLHGYTF. DNA of the CDR3: TGTGCCAGCAGTTTATCCGGACAACTCCATGGCTACACCTTC. The V and J genes are TRBV27 and TRBJ1-2; D might be TRBD1 (5 bases). CDR1 and CDR2 from the germline V gene are MNHEY and SMNVEV (reference sequence). This CDR3 has 14 residues. Trimming pared 0 bases from V and 6 bases from J, leaving 11 bases between.

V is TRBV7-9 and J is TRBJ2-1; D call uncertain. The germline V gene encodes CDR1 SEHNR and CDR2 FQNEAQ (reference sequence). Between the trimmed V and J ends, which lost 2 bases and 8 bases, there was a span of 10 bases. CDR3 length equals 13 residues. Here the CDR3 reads CASSLPRGYEQFF. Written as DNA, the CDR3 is TGTGCCAGCAGCTTACCCAGAGGATATGAGCAGTTCTTC.

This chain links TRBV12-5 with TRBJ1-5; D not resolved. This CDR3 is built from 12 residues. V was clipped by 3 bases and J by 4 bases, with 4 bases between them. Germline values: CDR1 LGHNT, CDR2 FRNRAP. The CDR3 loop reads CASGLGNQPQHF. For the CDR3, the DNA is TGTGCTAGTGGTTTAGGGAATCAGCCCCAGCATTTT.

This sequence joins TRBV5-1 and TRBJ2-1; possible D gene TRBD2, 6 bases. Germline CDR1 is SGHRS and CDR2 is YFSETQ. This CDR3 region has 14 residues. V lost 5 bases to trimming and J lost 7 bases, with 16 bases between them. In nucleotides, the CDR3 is TGCGCCAGCAGTTGGCAGGGAGGTTGGAATGAGCAGTTCTTC. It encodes CASSWQGGWNEQFF.

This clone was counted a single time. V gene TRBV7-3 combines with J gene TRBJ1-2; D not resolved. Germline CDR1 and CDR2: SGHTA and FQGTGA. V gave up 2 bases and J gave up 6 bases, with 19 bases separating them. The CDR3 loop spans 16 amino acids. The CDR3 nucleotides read TGTGCCAGCAGCTTAGCCGTAGGCGACTATCGGGATGGCTACACCTTC. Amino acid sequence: CASSLAVGDYRDGYTF.

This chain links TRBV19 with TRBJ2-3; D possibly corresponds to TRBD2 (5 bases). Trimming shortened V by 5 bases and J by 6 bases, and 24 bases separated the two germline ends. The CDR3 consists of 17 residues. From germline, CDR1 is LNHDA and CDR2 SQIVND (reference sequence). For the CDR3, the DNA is TGTGCCAGTAGTGCCCTACGCGGGTCCATAAAAGGGGATACGCAGTATTTT. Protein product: CASSALRGSIKGDTQYF.

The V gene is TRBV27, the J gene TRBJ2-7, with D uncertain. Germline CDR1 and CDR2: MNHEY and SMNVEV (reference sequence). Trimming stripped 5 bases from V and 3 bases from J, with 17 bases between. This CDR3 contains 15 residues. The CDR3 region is CASSPPTFIGYEQYF. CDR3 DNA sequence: TGTGCCAGCAGTCCCCCCACGTTTATAGGCTACGAGCAGTACTTC.

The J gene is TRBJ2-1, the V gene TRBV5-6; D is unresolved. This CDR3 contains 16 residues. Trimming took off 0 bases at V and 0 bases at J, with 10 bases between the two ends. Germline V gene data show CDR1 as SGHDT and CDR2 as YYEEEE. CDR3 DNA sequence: TGTGCCAGCAGCTTGGTGGCGGCGAGCTCCTACAATGAGCAGTTCTTC. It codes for CASSLVAASSYNEQFF.